Listed below are T cell receptor beta chains from one sample, sequenced in a study of cytomegalovirus exposure and HLA in healthy donors. Generated by immunoSEQ multiplex PCR, the TCRdb table keeps only in-frame clones and is missing some. The sample holds about 180,000 clones; around 80% are singletons and the top ten take around 1.5%. The sequenced material came from PBMCs. Every receptor here comes from a man in his late teens or twenties in good health and CMV-seronegative. Both conserved end residues are part of each CDR3. The order of the fields is D gene, clone size, CDR3 length, J gene, V gene, CDR3 DNA, CDR3 protein. The D gene is left open where the match is weak. Clone size, where shown, is once, few, many, or a class for clones that have expanded.

.	.	14	TRBJ2-7	TRBV28	TGTGCCAGCACCCTCGGAGGGAGCTCCTACGAGCAGTACTTC	CASTLGGSSYEQYF
TRBD2	.	17	TRBJ2-1	TRBV6-4	TGTGCCAGCAGTGACTCGGCGTTAGCGGGAGTAGGGGATGAGCAGTTCTTC	CASSDSALAGVGDEQFF
.	few	13	TRBJ2-1	TRBV6-4	TGTGCCAGCAGTGGAGGAGAATACAATGAGCAGTTCTTC	CASSGGEYNEQFF
.	once	16	TRBJ2-5	TRBV27	TGTGCCAGCAGCCTATCGGCGGGGAGGCTTCAAGAGACCCAGTACTTC	CASSLSAGRLQETQYF
.	.	15	TRBJ1-1	TRBV5-1	TGCGCCAGCAGCTTGGAGACCAGCGTAGGCACTGAAGCTTTCTTT	CASSLETSVGTEAFF
.	.	17	TRBJ1-3	TRBV9	TGTGCCAGCAGCGTATCTATGCCCGCCCTCTCTGGAAACACCATATATTTT	CASSVSMPALSGNTIYF
.	.	14	TRBJ2-2	TRBV30	TGTGCCTGGAGTCGCGGACTATTGACCGGGGAGCTGTTTTTT	CAWSRGLLTGELFF
.	few	13	TRBJ1-2	TRBV6-5	TGTGCCAGCAGTTATGGGCCACCCTATGGCTACACCTTC	CASSYGPPYGYTF
TRBD2	.	16	TRBJ2-3	TRBV19	TGTGCCAGTAGTTCACTAGCGGGGGCGAGGGGAGATACGCAGTATTTT	CASSSLAGARGDTQYF
.	.	14	TRBJ1-2	TRBV19	TGTGCCAGTAGTGGTCGTGGACAGACCTATGGCTACACCTTC	CASSGRGQTYGYTF